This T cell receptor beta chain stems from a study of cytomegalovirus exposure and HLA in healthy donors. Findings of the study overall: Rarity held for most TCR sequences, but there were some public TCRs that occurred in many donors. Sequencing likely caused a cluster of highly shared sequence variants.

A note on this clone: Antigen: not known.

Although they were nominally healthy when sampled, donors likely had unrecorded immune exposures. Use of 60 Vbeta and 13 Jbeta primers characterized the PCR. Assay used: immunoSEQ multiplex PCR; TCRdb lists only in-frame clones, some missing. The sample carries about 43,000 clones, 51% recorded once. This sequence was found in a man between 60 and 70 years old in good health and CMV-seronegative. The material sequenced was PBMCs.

DNA of the CDR3: TGTGCCAGTAGTTCGCGGGAAGGCGATTACAATGAGCAGTTCTTC. This encodes CASSSREGDYNEQFF. The chain recombines TRBV19 with TRBJ2-1; D is possibly TRBD2 (6 bases). The V end lost 5 bases, the J end lost 4 bases, and 15 bases lay between the germline ends. CDR3 length: 15 amino acids. Germline V gene data show CDR1 as LNHDA and CDR2 as SQIVND (reference sequence).